The source of this TCR beta chain is a study of shared clonotypes between healthy human individuals. Study-level information: A couple of women and a few men aged 18 to 49 served as donors. General observations from the study: Generation of non-shared clonotypes was less probable than generation of clonotypes shared by all four donors.

The length of the CDR3 is 12 residues. Trimming shortened V by 8 bases and J by 3 bases, and 10 bases separated the two germline ends. The germline gives CDR1 MNHNS, CDR2 SASEGT. As for this clone: Its antigen remains unknown.

Some clones are missing from TCRdb's copy, which holds only in-frame ones; the method was immunoSEQ multiplex PCR. This sample has around 1.4 million clones, with about 98.5% found just once. The TCR sequence derives from a man aged 30-40 years in good health. The rearrangement uses TRBV6-1 and TRBJ1-1; D is unresolved. Sequencing was carried out using naive CD4+ T cells sorted from blood. Subset noted: CD45RA+ positively selected. The CDR3 loop reads CASATEHTEAFF. CDR3 bases: TGTGCCAGCGCCACGGAACACACTGAAGCTTTCTTT.